The next 17 T cell receptor beta chains were all read from a single sample in a study of CD8+ T cells in alopecia areata. Regarding treatment: oral pan-JAK inhibitor, 5-10 mg twice daily. Extracted RNA was reverse transcribed into cDNA, the sequencing template. TCRdb's table, derived via immunoSEQ multiplex PCR, lists solely in-frame clones and lacks some. The sample records roughly 46,000 clones, around 71% being singletons. Here the sequenced sample was CD8+ T cells sorted from blood, taken at week 4, from a patient treated with tofacitinib. Receptors originate from a human donor with alopecia areata.

The chain employs TRBV13 and TRBJ2-5; 10 positions agree with TRBD2. Germline V gives CDR1 PRHDT, CDR2 FYEKMQ (reference sequence). The CDR3 is 15 amino acids. Trimming took 4 bases from V and 4 from J; bases not matched to a gene: 6. CDR3 sequence reads: CASSYRTSGTETQYF. The CDR3, as DNA: TGTGCCAGCAGCTACCGGACTAGCGGCACAGAGACCCAGTACTTC.

This chain connects TRBV28 to TRBJ1-1, with 7 bases lining up with TRBD1. V shed 5 bases, J shed 0 bases, and the junction held 6 bases outside the gene matches. The CDR3 is made up of 15 amino acids. Germline V lookup: CDR1 MDHEN, CDR2 SYDVKM. The CDR3 nucleotides are TGTGCCAGCAGTCAGCGACAGGGAGTGAACACTGAAGCTTTCTTT. As protein: CASSQRQGVNTEAFF.

CDR3 nucleotides: TGCAGCGTGATCTACGCCGGGACAGGGAGCTACGAGCAGTACTTC. Protein sequence: CSVIYAGTGSYEQYF. The chain recombines TRBV29-1 with TRBJ2-7, with 9 bases lining up with TRBD1. V shed 6 bases, J shed 3 bases, and the junction held 12 bases outside the gene matches. In germline, CDR1 is SQVTM, CDR2 ANQGSEA. The CDR3 has 15 amino acids.

This clone showed up just a few times. The chain has TRBV7-2 and TRBJ2-1; 7 nucleotides align to TRBD2. After removal of 5 bases from V and 9 bases from J, the junction contained 13 bases not matched to a gene. Germline V gene sequence: CDR1 SGHTA, CDR2 FQGNSA. The CDR3 runs 15 residues. For the CDR3, the DNA is TGTGCCAGCAGCCTCGGGATAGCGGGCTCTGGTGAGCAGTTCTTC. It yields the protein CASSLGIAGSGEQFF.

This clone was picked up many times. The chain employs TRBV5-4 and TRBJ2-7; tentative D call: TRBD1 (5 bases). The germline CDR1 and CDR2 sequences are SGHNT and YYREEE (reference sequence). The CDR3 spans 12 residues. V lost 2 bases and J 2 bases, leaving 5 bases between the germline ends. The CDR3 region has the DNA TGTGCCAGCAGCTTAGGGGCCTACGAGCAGTACTTC. Translation: CASSLGAYEQYF.

This clone occurred a few times. The chain links TRBV7-9 to TRBJ2-1, with a weak D call TRBD2 (6 bases). The germline V gene has CDR1 SEHNR and CDR2 FQNEAQ (reference sequence). V lost 7 bases, J lost 2 bases, and 15 bases lay in between. This CDR3 has 15 amino acids. This CDR3 is CASTERWGAYNEQFF. For the CDR3, the DNA is TGTGCCAGCACCGAGAGGTGGGGGGCCTACAATGAGCAGTTCTTC.

The chain recombines TRBV6-5 with TRBJ2-3; the match to TRBD1 covers 9 bases. Trimming cost V 6 bases and J 6 bases; bases outside gene matches: 10. Germline V CDR1 and CDR2: MNHEY, SVGAGI. The CDR3 runs to 15 residues. As DNA, the CDR3 is TGTGCCAGCAGCCGTAAACAGGGGGCGACCGATACGCAGTATTTT. Translating it yields CASSRKQGATDTQYF.

The chain uses TRBV30 and TRBJ2-1; TRBD1 matches 8 bases. V shed 2 bases, J shed 2 bases, and the junction held 5 bases outside the gene matches. This CDR3 contains 15 residues. The germline CDR1 and CDR2 sequences are GTSNPN and SVGIG (reference sequence). CDR3 in amino acids: CAWSITGGPYNEQFF. The CDR3 bases are TGTGCCTGGAGTATCACAGGGGGTCCCTACAATGAGCAGTTCTTC.

The V call is TRBV4-3, the J call TRBJ1-1; no reliable D call. The CDR3 is 14 amino acids. Germline CDR1 and CDR2: LGHNA and YSLEER. The V end lost 0 bases, the J end lost 1 base, and 6 bases lay between the germline ends. CDR3 sequence reads: CASSQDRTNTEAFF. The CDR3 coding sequence is TGCGCCAGCAGCCAAGATAGGACGAACACTGAAGCTTTCTTT.

This clone was observed a few times. The chain joins TRBV30 to TRBJ2-7, with TRBD2 as a possible D gene (5 bases). Germline CDR1 GTSNPN, CDR2 SVGIG (reference sequence). This CDR3 comprises 13 residues. The ends were cut back, 2 bases at V and 2 bases at J, with 10 bases in the middle. This CDR3 is CAWSSSQAYEQYF. Written as DNA, the CDR3 is TGTGCCTGGAGTTCTAGCCAGGCCTACGAGCAGTACTTC.

The rearrangement uses TRBV30 and TRBJ1-5; the D gene is possibly TRBD1 (6 bases). V dropped 3 bases and J dropped 13 bases, with 16 bases sitting between them. CDR3 length: 12 amino acids. The germline V gene encodes CDR1 GTSNPN and CDR2 SVGIG (reference sequence). CDR3 sequence reads: CAWSAEGGLQHF. The CDR3 nucleotides are TGTGCCTGGAGCGCCGAAGGGGGGCTTCAGCATTTT.

This clone was observed a few times. V gene TRBV7-9 combines with J gene TRBJ2-3; D is undetermined. The CDR3 spans 14 residues. Trimming left V 6 bases short and J 6 bases short, with 16 bases between. Germline CDR1 and CDR2: SEHNR and FQNEAQ (reference sequence). The CDR3 spells CASRPVIGWDTQYF. The CDR3 DNA is TGTGCCAGCAGGCCCGTCATTGGCTGGGATACGCAGTATTTT.

V and J are TRBV15 and TRBJ2-1; 10 nucleotides line up with TRBD2. V lost 6 bases and J lost 6; bases outside the gene matches: 11. The CDR3 is 16 residues long. The germline gives CDR1 LNHNV, CDR2 YYDKDF (reference sequence). The CDR3 nucleotides are TGTGCCACCAGAGGTGGGACTAGCGCCTTGTTCAATGAGCAGTTCTTC. It is translated as CATRGGTSALFNEQFF.

This clone was counted a few times. For the CDR3, the DNA is TGTGCCAGCAGTTACCGAGGAGTGCAGACCCAGTACTTC. This translates into CASSYRGVQTQYF. This rearrangement joins TRBV6-5 to TRBJ2-5; the D is unclear. The CDR3 covers 13 residues. Deletions cut 2 bases from V and 6 bases from J, with 10 bases between. Germline V gene data show CDR1 as MNHEY and CDR2 as SVGAGI.

V usage is TRBV14 and J usage is TRBJ2-7; D unclear. Germline V gene data show CDR1 as SGHDN and CDR2 as FVKESK. The V and J ends lost 4 bases and 8 bases respectively, with 12 bases between them. The CDR3 length is 12 residues. CDR3 loop: CASSRDRTQQYF. The CDR3 region has the DNA TGTGCCAGCAGCCGCGACCGGACGCAGCAGTACTTC.

V is TRBV4-3 and J is TRBJ2-3; no clear D gene. Germline V lookup: CDR1 LGHNA, CDR2 YSLEER. This CDR3 has 15 amino acids. Trimming shortened V by 2 bases and J by 3 bases, and 12 bases separated the two germline ends. The CDR3 DNA reads TGCGCCAGCAGCCAAAGCACCAGGCTGACAGATACGCAGTATTTT. Amino acid sequence: CASSQSTRLTDTQYF.

V and J are TRBV29-1 and TRBJ2-3, with 8 nucleotides matching TRBD2. This CDR3 comprises 13 residues. V shed 7 bases, J shed 1 base, and the junction held 4 bases outside the gene matches. Germline loops: CDR1 SQVTM, CDR2 ANQGSEA. The CDR3 sequence: CSATAGGTDTQYF. CDR3 DNA: TGCAGCGCGACAGCGGGGGGCACAGATACGCAGTATTTT.